This T cell receptor (beta chain) is drawn from a study of T cell clonotyping in hematopoietic cell transplantation. Study overall: Recipient samples before transplant were obtained post-cytoreduction.

The time point was: recipient sample about 28 days before transplant, after cytoreduction. The CDR3 spans 16 residues. The V end lost 4 bases, the J end lost 4 bases, and 20 bases lay between the germline ends. The germline gives CDR1 SGHRS, CDR2 YFSETQ. Sequencing was performed with immunoSEQ multiplex PCR; in TCRdb, only in-frame clones are kept and a portion is missing. Of over 25,000 clones detected, more than 60% appear once; the ten largest clones hold 6.8%. Study outcomes and limitations: Recipient TCR diversity dropped after transplant; expanded clonotypes rose from day 30 to 180.

As for this clone: Its antigen remains unknown.

The V and J genes are TRBV5-1 and TRBJ1-1; D unresolved. The clonotype was recovered from a woman in her 30s with chronic myeloid leukemia. Some clones in this sample may be carry-over from other donors' samples. Sequencing used peripheral blood mononuclear cells, obtained before stem cell transplant. CDR3 DNA: TGCGCCAGCAGCCCTCTGCCAGACCTCAAGGGCACTGAAGCTTTCTTT. Its translation is CASSPLPDLKGTEAFF.